This TCR beta chain was identified in a study of tumor-infiltrating lymphocytes in primary liver carcinoma. Study information: Men and women, 30 to 69 years of age, made up the patients. Read depth, roughly 3.65 to 8 million productive TCRbeta reads, did not differ significantly between tissues.

Study-wide findings and caveats: It was in tumors, not blood, that the top-250-clone fraction was significantly higher (p = 0.039).

The authors made TCR beta cDNA from approximately 500 ng total RNA with a constant-region primer. Libraries for TCR beta were built through three nested multiplex PCR rounds, which together made up a slightly modified ARM-PCR procedure. TCRdb ran MiXCR on the multiplex PCR reads and lists one entry per CDR3 protein. The sample holds under 45,000 distinct CDR3 sequences, about three quarters seen once. Concerning this clonotype: As yet, its antigen is unknown. Mismatch with germline at one junction end may stem from a read error.

Starting material for RNA and DNA co-extraction consisted of about 17-31 mg of unsorted bulk tissue. The sequencing input was liver tumor tissue from sampling region 2. Subset of the sample: tumor region T2, inferior pole. The origin of this receptor is a man aged 40-50 years with primary liver carcinoma and hepatitis B virus infection.

The chain's CDR3 is CVTAWDSQETQYF. The DNA of the CDR3 is TGTGTCACAGCCTGGGACAGCCAAGAGACACAGTACTTC. The V call is TRBV10-3, the J call TRBJ2-5; 7 nucleotides match TRBD1. From germline, CDR1 is ENHRY and CDR2 SYGVKD. The CDR3 consists of 13 residues.